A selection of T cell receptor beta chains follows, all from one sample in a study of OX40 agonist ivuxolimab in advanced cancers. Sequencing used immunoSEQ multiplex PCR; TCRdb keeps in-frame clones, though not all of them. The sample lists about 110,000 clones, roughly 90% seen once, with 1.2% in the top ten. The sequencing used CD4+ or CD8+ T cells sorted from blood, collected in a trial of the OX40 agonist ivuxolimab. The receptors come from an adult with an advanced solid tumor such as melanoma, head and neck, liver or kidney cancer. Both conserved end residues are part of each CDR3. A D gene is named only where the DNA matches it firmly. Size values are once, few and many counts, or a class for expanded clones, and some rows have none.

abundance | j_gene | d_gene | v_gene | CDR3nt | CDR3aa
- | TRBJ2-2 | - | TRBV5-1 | TGCGCCAGCAGCTTCAACCCTACGGGATCGAACACCGGGGAGCTGTTTTTT | CASSFNPTGSNTGELFF
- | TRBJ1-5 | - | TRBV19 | TGTGCCAGTAGTATAGATGGCGGGTTTTGGCAGCCCCAGCATTTT | CASSIDGGFWQPQHF
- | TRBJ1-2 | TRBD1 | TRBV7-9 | TGTGCCAGCAGCTCGGGGGACAGGGGTCCCTCTTATGGCTACACCTTC | CASSSGDRGPSYGYTF
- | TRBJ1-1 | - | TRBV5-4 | TGTGCCAGCAGCGTGCAAGGGGCGTACACTGAAGCTTTCTTT | CASSVQGAYTEAFF
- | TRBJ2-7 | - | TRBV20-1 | TGCAGTGCTAGAGAGGGGTACGAGCAGTACTTC | CSAREGYEQYF
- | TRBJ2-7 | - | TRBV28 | TGTGCCAGCAGTACGAGCTCCTACGAGCAGTACTTC | CASSTSSYEQYF
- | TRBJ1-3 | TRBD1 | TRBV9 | TGTGCCAGCAGCACAGGGACAGGGGTCACCATATATTTT | CASSTGTGVTIYF
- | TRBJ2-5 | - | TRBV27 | TGTGCCAGCAGCGATGGGGGAAGTCAAGAGACCCAGTACTTC | CASSDGGSQETQYF
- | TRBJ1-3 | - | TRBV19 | TGTGCCAGTAATCTCCAGAGCTCTGGAAACACCATATATTTT | CASNLQSSGNTIYF
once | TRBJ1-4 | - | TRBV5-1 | TGCGCCAGCGCTAGCCGGACACTTAATGAAAAACTGTTTTTT | CASASRTLNEKLFF
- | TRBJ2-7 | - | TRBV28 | TGTGCCAGCAGTTTGGGGTCTGCCTACGAGCAGTACTTC | CASSLGSAYEQYF
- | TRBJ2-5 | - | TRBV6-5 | TGTGCCAGCAGTTACTCGAAAGTGAGTTCCCAAGAGACCCAGTACTTC | CASSYSKVSSQETQYF
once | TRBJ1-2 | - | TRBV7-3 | TGTGCCAGCAGCTCGGACGGCCCCTGGGGTGGCTACACCTTC | CASSSDGPWGGYTF
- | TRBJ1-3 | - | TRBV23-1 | TGCGCCAGCAGTGGACAGAATGTCTCTGGAAACACCATATATTTT | CASSGQNVSGNTIYF
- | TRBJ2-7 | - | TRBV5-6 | TGTGCCAGCAGCTTGAGTGGGTACGAGCAGTACTTC | CASSLSGYEQYF
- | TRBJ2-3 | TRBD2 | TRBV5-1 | TGCGCCAGCAGCTTTAGCGGGAGTGGGTCAGATACGCAGTATTTT | CASSFSGSGSDTQYF
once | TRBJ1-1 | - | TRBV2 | TGTGCCAGCTCTCCAGGGAGGGGGTTGACTGAAGCTTTCTTT | CASSPGRGLTEAFF
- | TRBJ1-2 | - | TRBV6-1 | TGTGCCAGCAGTGAAGTCCGGGAAAACTATGGCTACACCTTC | CASSEVRENYGYTF
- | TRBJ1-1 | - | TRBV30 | TGTGCCTCTTCATACCGGGACGAAGCTTTCTTT | CASSYRDEAFF
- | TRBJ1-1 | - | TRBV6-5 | TGTGCCAGCAGTCCCCCCAGGGGACGGACTGAAGCTTTCTTT | CASSPPRGRTEAFF